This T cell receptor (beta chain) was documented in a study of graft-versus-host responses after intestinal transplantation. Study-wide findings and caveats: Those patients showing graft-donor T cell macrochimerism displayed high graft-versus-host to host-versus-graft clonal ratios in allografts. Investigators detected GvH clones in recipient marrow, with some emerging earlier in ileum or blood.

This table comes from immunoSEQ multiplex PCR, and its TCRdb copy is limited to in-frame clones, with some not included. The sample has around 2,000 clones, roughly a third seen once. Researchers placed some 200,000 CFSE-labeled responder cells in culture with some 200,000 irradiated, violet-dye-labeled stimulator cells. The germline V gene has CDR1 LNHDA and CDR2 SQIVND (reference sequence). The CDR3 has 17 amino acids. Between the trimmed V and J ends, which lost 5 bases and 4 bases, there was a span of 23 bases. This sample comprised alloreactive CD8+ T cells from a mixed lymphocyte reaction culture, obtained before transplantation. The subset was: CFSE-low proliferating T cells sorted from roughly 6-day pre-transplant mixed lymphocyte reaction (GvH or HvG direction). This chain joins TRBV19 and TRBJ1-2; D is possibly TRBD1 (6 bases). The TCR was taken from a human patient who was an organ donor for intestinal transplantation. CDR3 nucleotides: TGTGCCAGTAGTTGTCCAGGGGCAAATCGAAAGACCTATGGCTACACCTTC. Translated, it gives CASSCPGANRKTYGYTF.